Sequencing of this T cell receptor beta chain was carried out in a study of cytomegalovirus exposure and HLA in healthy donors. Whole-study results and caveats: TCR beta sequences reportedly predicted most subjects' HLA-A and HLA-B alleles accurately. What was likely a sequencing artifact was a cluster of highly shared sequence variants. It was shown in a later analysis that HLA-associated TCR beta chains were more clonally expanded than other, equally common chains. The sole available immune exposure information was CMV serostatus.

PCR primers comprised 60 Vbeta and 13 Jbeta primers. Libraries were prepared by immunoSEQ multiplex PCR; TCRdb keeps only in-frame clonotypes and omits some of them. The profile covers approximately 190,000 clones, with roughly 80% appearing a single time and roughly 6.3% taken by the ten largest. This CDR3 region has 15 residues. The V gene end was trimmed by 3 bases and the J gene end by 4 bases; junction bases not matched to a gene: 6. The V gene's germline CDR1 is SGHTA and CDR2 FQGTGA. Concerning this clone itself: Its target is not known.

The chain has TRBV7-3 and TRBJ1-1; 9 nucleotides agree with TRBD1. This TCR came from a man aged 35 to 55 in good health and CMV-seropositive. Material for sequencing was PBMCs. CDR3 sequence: CASSLVPGQGTEAFF. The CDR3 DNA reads TGTGCCAGCAGCTTGGTCCCGGGACAGGGCACTGAAGCTTTCTTT.